Detailed here is one T cell receptor (beta chain). Documented time point: blood 4 weeks post-SBRT, at nephrectomy. Described treatment: 15 Gy SBRT to primary tumor, nephrectomy 4 weeks later. These data originate in a study of radiation and T cells in renal cell carcinoma. Method: immunoSEQ multiplex PCR; TCRdb's copy keeps in-frame clones and lacks some. The sample yields 75,000 to 90,000 clones, around 89% seen once. The CDR3 sequence is 15 residues long. From germline, CDR1 is MNHNY and CDR2 SVGAGI (reference sequence). The germline V and J ends were trimmed by 5 bases and 0 bases, with 11 bases remaining between them.

Sample: blood, taken from a patient whose treatment included radiotherapy and nephrectomy. This receptor was taken from a woman in her seventies with renal cell carcinoma. The rearrangement joins TRBV6-6 to TRBJ1-3, with D uncertain. CDR3 loop: CASSPGLISGNTIYF. The CDR3 DNA is TGTGCCAGCAGTCCCGGCCTTATCTCTGGAAACACCATATATTTT.